This T cell receptor beta chain appears in the sequencing data of a study of CD8 T cells in Susac syndrome. Germline assignment: CDR1 DFQATT and CDR2 SNEGSKA (reference sequence). The CDR3 is made up of 11 amino acids. cDNA came from approximately 0.5 to 1 ug RNA primed by random hexamers. Amplification of TCR beta CDR3 across 54 Vbeta and 13 Jbeta was performed with immunoSEQ multiplex PCR. One entry per CDR3 protein results from TCRdb running MiXCR on the immunoSEQ multiplex PCR reads. The sample lists roughly 200,000 distinct CDR3 sequences, around 93% occurring once. Sequenced: CD4+ T cells from PBMCs. The receptor was derived from a human donor in good health. The chain uses TRBV20-1 and TRBJ2-5; TRBD1 or TRBD2 may be the D gene (6 bases each). CDR3 sequence: CSMGGRETQYF. In nucleotides, the CDR3 is TGCAGCATGGGGGGCCGGGAGACCCAGTACTTC.